This TCR beta chain was retrieved from a study of Tregs in tolerant kidney transplant recipients. Findings and caveats of the study: Validation in larger populations is needed because few patients were studied. Tregs expanded with activated donor B cells seemed most donor-specific. No direct test of biological reproducibility was done here.

As regards this clone: What it binds is not known.

Thawed PBMCs were FACS-sorted into unstimulated CD4+CD25+CD127- regulatory T cells, CD4+CD25- non-regulatory cells, CD4 and CD8 cells. TCRdb's table, derived via immunoSEQ multiplex PCR, lists solely in-frame clones and lacks some. The table shows 85,000 to 95,000 clones, with approximately 94% occurring only once. Germline V CDR1 and CDR2: MRHNA, SNTAGT. The V gene lost 4 bases and the J gene lost 5 bases, with 17 bases spanning the gap. This CDR3 comprises 16 residues. The rearrangement links TRBV6-4 to TRBJ1-4; no reliable D call. Input material: CD8+ T cells from blood. This sequence was found in a human donor in good health. The chain's CDR3 is CASSASFEGENEKLFF. The CDR3 region has the DNA TGTGCCAGCAGTGCATCCTTCGAAGGAGAAAATGAAAAACTGTTTTTT.